A selection of T cell receptor beta chains follows, all from one sample in a study of OX40 agonist ivuxolimab in advanced cancers. Data came from immunoSEQ multiplex PCR; TCRdb stores just in-frame clones and leaves some out. This table holds fewer than 20,000 clones, about four fifths found once. The starting material was CD4+ or CD8+ T cells sorted from blood, obtained in a trial of the OX40 agonist ivuxolimab. These receptors were taken from an adult with an advanced solid tumor such as melanoma, head and neck, liver or kidney cancer. CDR3s include the opening cysteine and the closing phenylalanine or tryptophan. Fields, in order: J gene, clone size, V gene, D gene, CDR3 protein, CDR3 DNA. D genes are given only for firm matches. Size tells how often a clone was seen (once, few, many) or the class of an expanded clone, and some rows leave it out.

TRBJ2-3 | NA | TRBV4-3 | TRBD2 | CASSPTSLGTDTQYF | TGCGCCAGCTCACCGACTAGCTTGGGCACAGATACGCAGTATTTT
TRBJ2-7 | NA | TRBV20-1 | NA | CSAQIVGEQYF | TGCAGTGCTCAGATCGTAGGGGAGCAGTACTTC
TRBJ2-5 | NA | TRBV27 | NA | CASSSGGETQYF | TGTGCCAGCAGTTCAGGTGGCGAGACCCAGTACTTC
TRBJ2-4 | NA | TRBV30 | NA | CAWGLGLGKNIQYF | TGTGCCTGGGGATTAGGTCTGGGGAAAAACATTCAGTACTTC
TRBJ2-2 | NA | TRBV4-3 | NA | CASSQEWENTGELFF | TGCGCCAGCAGCCAAGAATGGGAGAACACCGGGGAGCTGTTTTTT
TRBJ2-5 | few | TRBV2 | TRBD1 | CASTKTGGGETQYF | TGTGCCAGCACCAAGACAGGGGGTGGTGAGACCCAGTACTTC
TRBJ1-3 | many | TRBV29-1 | NA | CSVRQGDTIYF | TGCAGCGTGCGTCAGGGCGACACCATATATTTT
TRBJ2-1 | once | TRBV15 | NA | CATGGGAGSYNEQFF | TGTGCCACCGGGGGTGGGGCAGGCTCCTACAATGAGCAGTTCTTC
TRBJ2-1 | NA | TRBV11-2 | NA | CASSLGIGNEQFF | TGTGCCAGCAGCTTAGGGATTGGTAATGAGCAGTTCTTC
TRBJ2-1 | NA | TRBV7-2 | TRBD2 | CASSLVLFSGGDSYNEQFF | TGTGCCAGCAGCTTAGTGCTGTTTTCTGGGGGGGATTCCTACAATGAGCAGTTCTTC
TRBJ1-1 | once | TRBV5-4 | TRBD1 | CASSHPQGAEAFF | TGTGCCAGCAGTCACCCACAGGGGGCTGAAGCTTTCTTT
TRBJ2-3 | NA | TRBV10-2 | TRBD2 | CASSESTISAGATDTQYF | TGCGCCAGCAGTGAGTCGACGATTTCAGCGGGAGCGACAGATACGCAGTATTTT
TRBJ2-2 | NA | TRBV19 | TRBD2 | CASSITGLALRDGNTGELFF | TGTGCCAGTAGTATAACAGGACTAGCTCTGCGGGACGGGAACACCGGGGAGCTGTTTTTT
TRBJ1-6 | few | TRBV6-5 | NA | CASSYASGGMEVPLHF | TGTGCCAGCAGTTACGCCTCCGGTGGTATGGAAGTACCCCTCCACTTT
TRBJ2-3 | once | TRBV11-1 | NA | CASSPDTDTQYF | TGTGCCAGCAGCCCAGACACAGATACGCAGTATTTT
TRBJ2-7 | NA | TRBV7-9 | NA | CASSLSAGLDEQYF | TGTGCCAGCAGCTTATCCGCAGGACTGGACGAGCAGTACTTC
TRBJ1-1 | NA | TRBV4-3 | NA | CASTLREGTTEAFF | TGCGCCAGCACGCTAAGAGAGGGGACCACTGAAGCTTTCTTT
TRBJ2-2 | NA | TRBV9 | TRBD2 | CASSDPPGLAIGELFF | TGTGCCAGCAGCGACCCACCGGGACTAGCGATCGGGGAGCTGTTTTTT
TRBJ2-7 | NA | TRBV18 | TRBD1 | CASSPTGTAAYEQYF | TGTGCCAGCTCACCAACTGGGACAGCGGCCTACGAGCAGTACTTC
TRBJ2-1 | NA | TRBV14 | TRBD2 | CASSLPIGLAGGPRNEQFF | TGTGCCAGCAGCCTCCCGATTGGGCTAGCGGGAGGGCCCAGGAATGAGCAGTTCTTC
TRBJ2-5 | NA | TRBV11-2 | NA | CASSLERWQGWPETQYF | TGTGCCAGCAGCTTAGAGAGATGGCAGGGGTGGCCAGAGACCCAGTACTTC
TRBJ2-3 | few | TRBV5-1 | TRBD2 | CASSSRGGRATDTQYF | TGCGCCAGCAGCTCCCGGGGCGGGAGGGCCACAGATACGCAGTATTTT
TRBJ1-1 | NA | TRBV4-1 | NA | CASSQGESEAFF | TGCGCCAGCAGCCAAGGAGAGTCTGAAGCTTTCTTT
TRBJ2-7 | NA | TRBV7-6 | NA | CASSPNSYEQYF | TGTGCCAGCAGCCCCAACTCCTACGAGCAGTACTTC
TRBJ1-5 | NA | TRBV27 | NA | CASSLVGSSNQPQHF | TGTGCCAGCAGTTTAGTAGGGTCTAGCAATCAGCCCCAGCATTTT
TRBJ1-2 | few | TRBV5-4 | TRBD1 | CASSHGDRGPLYGYTF | TGTGCCAGCAGCCACGGGGACAGGGGGCCGTTATATGGCTACACCTTC
TRBJ2-3 | NA | TRBV28 | NA | CANSSKGASSTDTQYF | TGTGCCAACTCCTCAAAAGGCGCCTCTAGCACAGATACGCAGTATTTT
TRBJ1-1 | NA | TRBV5-5 | NA | CASSPDFPNTEAFF | TGTGCCAGCAGCCCGGACTTTCCGAACACTGAAGCTTTCTTT
TRBJ2-7 | medium-sized | TRBV15 | NA | CATSRDRARDEQYF | TGTGCCACCAGCAGAGACCGCGCTCGAGACGAGCAGTACTTC
TRBJ1-2 | medium-sized | TRBV9 | TRBD1 | CASSAGTAYGYTF | TGTGCCAGCAGCGCGGGGACAGCCTATGGCTACACCTTC
TRBJ2-7 | NA | TRBV18 | TRBD2 | CASSAGLAGGLTYEQYF | TGTGCCAGCTCGGCGGGACTAGCGGGAGGGCTTACCTACGAGCAGTACTTC
TRBJ2-1 | NA | TRBV6-4 | TRBD2 | CASTPTSGGRGGCEQFF | TGTGCCAGCACACCGACTAGCGGCGGAAGGGGGGGGTGTGAGCAGTTCTTC
TRBJ2-7 | once | TRBV7-6 | TRBD2 | CASSLPGRGGEQYF | TGTGCCAGCAGCTTACCCGGGAGGGGCGGCGAGCAGTACTTC
TRBJ2-1 | NA | TRBV4-3 | TRBD1 | CASSQETGTYNEQFF | TGCGCCAGCAGCCAAGAGACAGGGACCTACAATGAGCAGTTCTTC
TRBJ1-2 | NA | TRBV2 | NA | CASSAQGGVGYTF | TGTGCCAGCAGTGCGCAGGGAGGGGTTGGCTACACCTTC
TRBJ1-5 | once | TRBV19 | NA | CASRGTHWSNQPQHF | TGTGCCAGTAGGGGGACGCATTGGAGCAATCAGCCCCAGCATTTT
TRBJ2-1 | NA | TRBV27 | NA | CASSSPGEGNEQFF | TGTGCCAGCAGTTCTCCGGGAGAAGGGAATGAGCAGTTCTTC
TRBJ1-5 | once | TRBV7-9 | NA | CASSGRGNQPQHF | TGTGCCAGCAGCGGAAGGGGCAATCAGCCCCAGCATTTT
TRBJ2-1 | NA | TRBV7-7 | NA | CASSNQGSRVDEQFF | TGTGCTAGCAGCAACCAAGGGTCCCGAGTCGATGAGCAGTTCTTC